The 19 T cell receptor beta chains in this list originate from one sample, sequenced in a study of T-cell memory formation after mild COVID-19. TCRdb re-analysed the 5' RACE reads in MiXCR, keeping a single row per CDR3 protein. The sample shows about 310,000 distinct CDR3 sequences, more than 15% of them seen only once. The specimen was PBMCs or a T cell subset sorted from them (not recorded which). Source of these receptors: a man between 18 and 29 years old who had mild COVID-19 (a few samples of this study predate the infection). Cell type and time point are not known.

This chain joins TRBV10-3 and TRBJ1-4; TRBD1 is a possible D gene (5 bases). Germline V gene sequence: CDR1 ENHRY, CDR2 SYGVKD. The CDR3 length is 13 residues. V lost 6 bases, J lost 4 bases, and 9 bases lay in between. The CDR3 loop reads CAIRQTDNEKLFF. Written as DNA, the CDR3 is TGTGCCATCAGGCAGACAGATAATGAAAAACTGTTTTTT.

This clonotype was seen a few times. The chain is built from TRBV7-9 and TRBJ1-1; 12 bases map to TRBD1. The CDR3 runs to 17 residues. Germline V gene lookup returns CDR1 SEHNR and CDR2 FQNEAQ (reference sequence). V lost 4 bases to trimming and J lost 0 bases; unmatched junction nucleotides: 6. The CDR3 reads CASSSRDRGLMNTEAFF. In DNA form, the CDR3 reads TGTGCCAGCAGCTCCCGGGACAGGGGGCTAATGAACACTGAAGCTTTCTTT.

This clonotype came up many times. The V and J genes are TRBV4-3 and TRBJ2-3; no definite D call. CDR1 is LGHNA and CDR2 is YSLEER in the germline V gene. This CDR3 contains 12 residues. Between the trimmed V and J ends, which lost 2 bases and 4 bases, there was a span of 4 bases. The CDR3 DNA sequence: TGCGCCAGCAGCCAATCGGCAGATACGCAGTATTTT. Encoded protein: CASSQSADTQYF.

The chain links TRBV20-1 to TRBJ1-1; TRBD1 is a possible D gene (6 bases). This CDR3 contains 14 residues. Between the trimmed V and J ends, which lost 0 bases and 4 bases, there was a span of 12 bases. The V gene's germline CDR1 is DFQATT and CDR2 SNEGSKA (reference sequence). The CDR3 sequence: CSARDPRGPTEAFF. In nucleotides, the CDR3 is TGCAGTGCTAGAGACCCCCGGGGGCCCACTGAAGCTTTCTTT.

This clonotype was seen at least ten times. This chain connects TRBV7-3 to TRBJ2-3, with D perhaps TRBD1 (7 bases). V dropped 6 bases and J dropped 0 bases, with 16 bases sitting between them. The CDR3 consists of 16 residues. Germline V gene sequence: CDR1 SGHTA, CDR2 FQGTGA. The CDR3, as DNA: TGTGCCAGCAGGCGGGGAACAGGGGCTAGCACAGATACGCAGTATTTT. This gives the protein CASRRGTGASTDTQYF.

In this sample, this clonotype turned up a few times. This chain uses TRBV28 with TRBJ1-5; a possible D gene is TRBD1 (6 bases). This CDR3 is 14 amino acids long. The germline gives CDR1 MDHEN, CDR2 SYDVKM. The V end lost 7 bases, the J end lost 6 bases, and 16 bases lay between the germline ends. CDR3 amino acids: CASTKRRGGQPQHF. In DNA, the CDR3 is TGTGCCAGCACCAAAAGGAGGGGGGGTCAGCCCCAGCATTTT. The full variable domain, its missing parts supplied by reference TRBV28 and TRBJ1-5, is DVKVTQSSRYLVKRTGEKVFLECVQDMDHENMFWYRQDPGLGLRLIYFSYDVKMKEKGDIPEGYSVSREKKERFSLILESASTNQTSMYLCASTKRRGGQPQHFGDGTRLSIL.

The table lists this clonotype with a few counts. The chain joins TRBV2 to TRBJ2-6; D gene uncertain. V lost 6 bases and J lost 0, with 15 bases in between. CDR3 length: 17 amino acids. Germline V gene data show CDR1 as SNHLY and CDR2 as FYNNEI. The CDR3 region is CASSPPTFRSGANVLTF. CDR3 bases: TGTGCCAGCAGCCCACCGACATTTCGCTCTGGGGCCAACGTCCTGACTTTC.

In its sample, this clonotype was seen a few times. The chain is built from TRBV12-3 or TRBV12-4 and TRBJ1-1, with D unclear. The V and J ends lost 3 bases and 7 bases respectively, with 12 bases between them. CDR3 size: 13 residues. The CDR3 nucleotides read TGTGCCAGCAGTTTGGGAGAAGGCCTTGAAGCTTTCTTT. Amino acids: CASSLGEGLEAFF.

The chain is built from TRBV7-8 and TRBJ1-1; tentatively, D is TRBD1 (6 bases). This CDR3 comprises 13 residues. Per the germline V gene, CDR1 is SGHVS and CDR2 is FQNEAQ. Trimming removed 7 bases from V and 4 bases from J, with 13 bases in between. CDR3 in DNA: TGTGCCAGCACCGCACAGGGTGGCACTGAAGCTTTCTTT. Translated: CASTAQGGTEAFF.

This rearrangement joins TRBV12-3 or TRBV12-4 to TRBJ1-5; perhaps TRBD1 as D (5 bases). V was pared by 8 bases and J by 5 bases, with 16 bases between. CDR3 size: 14 residues. CDR3 nucleotides: TGTGCCAGCTCCCCGGGGGGGGACGATCAGCCCCAGCATTTT. Amino acid sequence: CASSPGGDDQPQHF.

This clonotype appeared a few times. The V and J genes are TRBV7-6 and TRBJ2-1; D is perhaps TRBD1 (6 bases). V lost 1 base and J lost 2, with 12 bases in between. CDR3 length: 16 amino acids. From germline, CDR1 is SGHVS and CDR2 FNYEAQ. The CDR3 loop is CASSLGQDVPYNEQFF. The DNA of the CDR3 is TGTGCCAGCAGCTTAGGACAGGACGTCCCCTACAATGAGCAGTTCTTC.

This clonotype was observed a handful of times. The chain couples TRBV12-3 or TRBV12-4 to TRBJ1-6; D uncertain. The CDR3 covers 11 residues. Trimming shortened V by 3 bases and J by 11 bases, and 5 bases separated the two germline ends. DNA for the CDR3: TGTGCCAGCAGTTTGGGCGCACCCCTCCACTTT. This gives the protein CASSLGAPLHF.

This clonotype was observed a few times. The V call is TRBV10-3, the J call TRBJ2-7; possibly TRBD1 for D (7 bases). Germline loops: CDR1 ENHRY, CDR2 SYGVKD. This CDR3 is built from 15 residues. V gave up 9 bases and J gave up 6 bases, with 24 bases separating them. The DNA of the CDR3 is TGTGCCATTCAGCGCGGGGACAGCGGAGTTGGCGAGCAGTACTTC. It yields the protein CAIQRGDSGVGEQYF.

The chain combines TRBV7-2 with TRBJ2-6; a weak D match, TRBD1 (6 bases). The CDR3 is 17 residues long. Trimming took off 1 base at V and 3 bases at J, with 13 bases between the two ends. The germline gives CDR1 SGHTA, CDR2 FQGNSA. CDR3 loop: CASSLGRGRDGANVLTF. CDR3 coding DNA: TGTGCCAGCAGCTTAGGCAGGGGCAGGGATGGGGCCAACGTCCTGACTTTC.

This clonotype was counted a few times. The chain is built from TRBV5-1 and TRBJ1-1; D gene unclear. Germline CDR1 and CDR2: SGHRS and YFSETQ. The CDR3 contains 10 residues. Trimming cost V 4 bases and J 11 bases, with 9 bases left between them. The CDR3 coding sequence is TGCGCCAGCAGCCACCGCCCGGCTTTCTTT. This encodes CASSHRPAFF. The entire variable domain, with the rest obtained from reference TRBV5-1 and TRBJ1-1, is as follows: KAGVTQTPRYLIKTRGQQVTLSCSPISGHRSVSWYQQTPGQGLQFLFEYFSETQRNKGNFPGRFSGRQFSNSRSEMNVSTLELGDSALYLCASSHRPAFFGQGTRLTVV.

Only a few counts were recorded for this clonotype. For the CDR3, the DNA is TGCGCCAGCAGCTTGGCAGCAGACATGAACACTGAAGCTTTCTTT. This sequence encodes CASSLAADMNTEAFF. The V and J genes are TRBV5-1 and TRBJ1-1; D gene ambiguous. V gave up 0 bases and J gave up 0 bases, with 9 bases separating them. This CDR3 is 15 amino acids long. The germline CDR1 and CDR2 sequences are SGHRS and YFSETQ.

The chain couples TRBV11-2 to TRBJ1-1; 7 nucleotides line up with TRBD1. This CDR3 region has 14 residues. Germline assignment: CDR1 SGHAT and CDR2 FQNNGV. The V and J ends lost 5 bases and 4 bases, in that order; junction bases with no gene match: 7. CDR3 sequence: CASSPGTEGTEAFF. CDR3 in DNA: TGTGCCAGCAGCCCCGGGACAGAGGGCACTGAAGCTTTCTTT. Together with reference TRBV11-2 and TRBJ1-1, the CDR3 gives the full variable domain: EAGVAQSPRYKIIEKRQSVAFWCNPISGHATLYWYQQILGQGPKLLIQFQNNGVVDDSQLPKDRFSAERLKGVDSTLKIQPAKLEDSAVYLCASSPGTEGTEAFFGQGTRLTVV.

The rearrangement uses TRBV7-2 and TRBJ1-5; no clear D. CDR1 and CDR2 (germline): SGHTA, FQGNSA. The germline V and J ends were trimmed by 1 base and 4 bases, with 8 bases remaining between them. The CDR3 is 14 residues long. CDR3 sequence reads: CASSLDGLNQPQHF. CDR3 DNA: TGTGCCAGCAGCTTAGACGGCCTGAATCAGCCCCAGCATTTT.

The chain has TRBV15 and TRBJ2-5; no reliable D call. The V gene's germline CDR1 is LNHNV and CDR2 YYDKDF (reference sequence). Trimming left V 3 bases short and J 0 bases short, with 20 bases between. The CDR3 runs to 18 residues. The CDR3 DNA sequence: TGTGCCACCAGCAGTACCTCTACCTTGTTCAATCACCAAGAGACCCAGTACTTC. Translating it yields CATSSTSTLFNHQETQYF.